This T cell receptor beta chain was recorded in a study of blood T cells in healthy people across ages. Concerning this clonotype itself: Likely a read error: the CDR3 ends without its conserved phenylalanine or tryptophan.

Combining a sample-barcoded 5' primer with a J-beta primer mix, a second PCR ran for about 7 to 11 cycles. Via MiXCR, TCRdb re-called the 5' RACE reads, giving one row per CDR3 protein. The profile shows some 670,000 distinct CDR3 sequences, about 51% of them singletons. The V gene's germline CDR1 is SEHNR and CDR2 FQNEAQ (reference sequence). This CDR3 has 15 amino acids. The trim removed 6 bases at V and 8 bases at J, leaving 9 bases unmatched. This receptor was obtained from a woman older than 75 in good health. The chain couples TRBV7-9 to TRBJ2-1; TRBD1 aligns across 11 bases. Sequenced: blood. The chain's CDR3 is CASSKDRGLSDEQFL. The CDR3 DNA reads as TGTGCCAGCAGTAAGGACAGGGGGCTTAGCGATGAGCAGTTCTTA.